Presented here are 27 T cell receptor beta chains from one specimen sequenced in a study of OX40 agonist ivuxolimab in advanced cancers. Library preparation was by the immunoSEQ multiplex PCR assay. TCRdb obtained this table from immuneACCESS and retained in-frame rearrangements with V and J assigned. These tables miss some clones; where compared with another copy, unresolved V genes account for less than half of the shortfall, and the remainder is unexplained. In all, the sample holds 59,000 or so clones, and about 87% of those were seen once. The ten largest account for more than 0.35% of the sample. Sequencing used CD4+ or CD8+ T cells sorted from blood, obtained in a trial of the OX40 agonist ivuxolimab. The source of these receptors is an adult with an advanced solid tumor such as melanoma, head and neck, liver or kidney cancer.

The V call is TRBV20-1, the J call TRBJ1-1; a possible D gene is TRBD1 (5 bases). Trimming cost V 5 bases and J 4 bases, with 8 bases left between them. The CDR3 runs to 11 residues. Germline lookup yields CDR1 DFQATT and CDR2 SNEGSKA (reference sequence). The CDR3 DNA reads TGCAGTGCTCACAGGATCACTGAAGCTTTCTTT. This gives the protein CSAHRITEAFF.

The chain joins TRBV5-4 to TRBJ2-7; D may be TRBD2 (5 bases). Trimming shortened V by 1 base and J by 4 bases, and 9 bases separated the two germline ends. This CDR3 spans 13 amino acids. CDR1 SGHNT and CDR2 YYREEE come from the germline V gene (reference sequence). The CDR3: CASSLKRDYEQYF. CDR3 sequence (DNA): TGTGCCAGCAGCTTGAAGAGGGATTACGAGCAGTACTTC.

The CDR3, as DNA: TGTGCCAGCAGCCGTACCCCTAGCAGGCAGTACTTC. Translation gives CASSRTPSRQYF. V is TRBV28 and J is TRBJ2-7, with a tentative D call TRBD2 (5 bases). Trimming stripped 6 bases from V and 9 bases from J, with 15 bases between. Germline lookup yields CDR1 MDHEN and CDR2 SYDVKM. CDR3 length: 12 amino acids.

The genes are TRBV5-1 and TRBJ2-1; a weak D match, TRBD2 (5 bases). Germline CDR1 and CDR2: SGHRS and YFSETQ. CDR3 size: 15 residues. Trimming stripped 4 bases from V and 3 bases from J, with 14 bases between. The DNA for the CDR3 is TGCGCCAGCAGCCCAGTGAGCGGAGACTACAATGAGCAGTTCTTC. It is translated as CASSPVSGDYNEQFF.

The chain combines TRBV7-8 with TRBJ1-5, with D possibly matching TRBD1 (5 bases). The V gene's germline CDR1 is SGHVS and CDR2 FQNEAQ. V lost 1 base and J lost 7, with 17 bases in between. CDR3 size: 16 residues. Here the CDR3 DNA reads TGTGCCAGCAGCTTAGTTTCAGGGACCCCTGGCCAGCCCCAGCATTTT. Protein sequence: CASSLVSGTPGQPQHF.

V is TRBV6-5 and J is TRBJ1-2; D is perhaps TRBD1 (6 bases). The CDR3 spans 14 residues. The V end lost 0 bases, the J end lost 7 bases, and 12 bases lay between the germline ends. CDR1 and CDR2 (germline): MNHEY, SVGAGI. The CDR3 sequence is CASSYSAGVGGYTF. The CDR3 DNA reads as TGTGCCAGCAGTTACTCTGCAGGGGTGGGTGGCTACACCTTC.

The J gene is TRBJ2-2, the V gene TRBV5-5; D not resolved. This CDR3 has 15 residues. Trimming removed 2 bases at V and 3 bases at J, with 11 bases between. Per germline, CDR1 SGHKS and CDR2 YYEKEE (reference sequence). This CDR3 reads CASSFDTLDTGELFF. CDR3 nucleotides: TGTGCCAGCAGCTTTGACACCCTAGACACCGGGGAGCTGTTTTTT.

This sequence joins TRBV7-9 and TRBJ2-3; D may be TRBD1 or TRBD2 (5 bases each). This CDR3 is 14 amino acids long. V lost 7 bases, J lost 4 bases, and 15 bases lay in between. Germline V gene data show CDR1 as SEHNR and CDR2 as FQNEAQ (reference sequence). CDR3 amino acids: CASTDGAGADTQYF. The DNA of the CDR3 is TGTGCCAGCACCGACGGGGCCGGGGCAGATACGCAGTATTTT.

This chain uses TRBV7-9 with TRBJ1-6; D unresolved. Trimming removed 3 bases at V and 2 bases at J, with 11 bases between. Germline assignment: CDR1 SEHNR and CDR2 FQNEAQ (reference sequence). CDR3 length: 16 amino acids. In nucleotides, the CDR3 is TGTGCCAGCAGCTTGGGTTTGCCTACCTATAATTCACCCCTCCACTTT. Translating it yields CASSLGLPTYNSPLHF.

The chain couples TRBV4-1 to TRBJ2-2, with 12 bases lining up with TRBD2. Germline V lookup: CDR1 MGHRA, CDR2 YSYEKL. Losses at the gene ends were 4 bases for V and 5 bases for J; bases not matched to a gene: 8. CDR3 length: 17 residues. Here the CDR3 reads CASSRARLAGGTGELFF. CDR3 coding DNA: TGCGCCAGCAGCCGAGCAAGGCTAGCGGGAGGGACCGGGGAGCTGTTTTTT.

The J gene is TRBJ2-1, the V gene TRBV11-1, with a possible D match to TRBD1 (6 bases). V was cut by 4 bases and J by 1 base, with 11 bases left in between. This CDR3 comprises 15 residues. Per germline, CDR1 SGHAT and CDR2 FQDESV (reference sequence). The CDR3 DNA reads TGTGCCAGCAGCTCCCTGGACAGATCCTACAATGAGCAGTTCTTC. This sequence encodes CASSSLDRSYNEQFF.

The chain employs TRBV11-2 and TRBJ2-7, with D maybe TRBD1 (6 bases). Germline CDR1 SGHAT, CDR2 FQNNGV. The CDR3 loop spans 15 amino acids. Between the trimmed V and J ends, which lost 6 bases and 3 bases, there was a span of 18 bases. DNA for the CDR3: TGTGCCAGCAGTCACAATGGAATAGGGGGCTACGAGCAGTACTTC. This sequence encodes CASSHNGIGGYEQYF. The full variable domain, rest sourced from reference TRBV11-2 and TRBJ2-7, is EAGVAQSPRYKIIEKRQSVAFWCNPISGHATLYWYQQILGQGPKLLIQFQNNGVVDDSQLPKDRFSAERLKGVDSTLKIQPAKLEDSAVYLCASSHNGIGGYEQYFGPGTRLTVT.

The chain carries TRBV5-1 and TRBJ1-1, with D unresolved. The CDR3 contains 13 residues. From germline, CDR1 is SGHRS and CDR2 YFSETQ. The V gene lost 5 bases and the J gene lost 2 bases, with 10 bases spanning the gap. The CDR3 DNA reads TGCGCCAGCAGTAACGGGCCAAACACTGAAGCTTTCTTT. This encodes CASSNGPNTEAFF.

This chain joins TRBV2 and TRBJ1-5; 8 nucleotides match TRBD1. Germline V gene data show CDR1 as SNHLY and CDR2 as FYNNEI. CDR3 length: 16 residues. With V trimmed by 4 bases and J by 0 bases, 5 bases remained unmatched. The CDR3 DNA sequence: TGTGCCAGCAGTGGGGGACAGGCATATAGCAATCAGCCCCAGCATTTT. Its protein product is CASSGGQAYSNQPQHF.

The chain combines TRBV10-3 with TRBJ1-2, with unresolved D. There are 13 residues in the CDR3. V was shortened by 3 bases and J by 3 bases, with 8 bases between the two germline ends. The V gene's germline CDR1 is ENHRY and CDR2 SYGVKD. The CDR3 spells CAISESQDYGYTF. In nucleotides, the CDR3 is TGTGCCATCAGTGAATCCCAGGACTATGGCTACACCTTC.

The rearrangement uses TRBV7-2 and TRBJ2-7; 10 bases fit TRBD2. This CDR3 comprises 16 residues. The trim removed 3 bases at V and 4 bases at J, leaving 9 bases unmatched. Per the germline V gene, CDR1 is SGHTA and CDR2 is FQGNSA. The CDR3 DNA sequence: TGTGCCAGCAGCTTGATTAGCGGGAGGATAGGGTACGAGCAGTACTTC. Its translation: CASSLISGRIGYEQYF.

This chain joins TRBV14 and TRBJ1-2, with 8 bases fitting TRBD1. J was trimmed by 3 bases and V by 4 bases; bases with no gene match: 7. In germline, CDR1 is SGHDN, CDR2 FVKESK. CDR3 length: 15 amino acids. As DNA, the CDR3 is TGTGCCAGCAGCCCGCGAACGACAGGGGACTATGGCTACACCTTC. It codes for CASSPRTTGDYGYTF.

The chain links TRBV5-1 to TRBJ2-1; D perhaps matches TRBD2 (6 bases). The CDR3 sequence is 18 residues long. Trimming shortened V by 4 bases and J by 12 bases, and 32 bases separated the two germline ends. Germline loops: CDR1 SGHRS, CDR2 YFSETQ. Here the CDR3 DNA reads TGCGCCAGCAGCCCCGAATCCCCCACAGGCGGGGCTTGGGTTCGGCAGTTCTTC. Translation: CASSPESPTGGAWVRQFF.

This chain links TRBV6-5 with TRBJ1-5; D gene unclear. CDR3 length: 13 amino acids. The germline V gene encodes CDR1 MNHEY and CDR2 SVGAGI. Trimming pared 3 bases from V and 5 bases from J, leaving 8 bases between. The CDR3 sequence is CASSYNGDQPQHF. CDR3 nucleotide sequence: TGTGCCAGCAGTTATAATGGGGATCAGCCCCAGCATTTT.

This clone came up a few times. This chain links TRBV6-1 with TRBJ1-4, with a possible D match to TRBD1 (6 bases). The V and J ends lost 6 bases and 5 bases respectively, with 7 bases between them. Germline V lookup: CDR1 MNHNS, CDR2 SASEGT. This CDR3 has 12 amino acids. CDR3 sequence reads: CASRDSNEKLFF. The CDR3 DNA sequence: TGTGCCAGCAGGGACAGCAATGAAAAACTGTTTTTT.

The V gene is TRBV7-2, the J gene TRBJ2-7; the D gene is possibly TRBD1 (8 bases). The CDR3 runs to 15 residues. Germline CDR1 is SGHTA and CDR2 is FQGNSA. Trimming stripped 6 bases from V and 5 bases from J, with 20 bases between. CDR3 residues: CASSPAGTGGDEQYF. The CDR3 DNA reads TGTGCCAGCAGTCCAGCGGGGACAGGCGGGGACGAGCAGTACTTC.

This rearrangement joins TRBV30 to TRBJ2-7; 14 positions match TRBD2. J lost 2 bases, V lost 0 bases, and 18 bases had no gene match. Germline CDR1 and CDR2: GTSNPN and SVGIG (reference sequence). CDR3 length equals 21 residues. The CDR3 is CAWSVSFMTSGGATAPYEQYF. The CDR3 DNA reads TGTGCCTGGAGTGTTTCCTTTATGACTAGCGGGGGGGCCACTGCCCCCTACGAGCAGTACTTC.

The chain joins TRBV10-3 to TRBJ1-2; 7 nucleotides agree with TRBD1. The CDR3 runs to 13 residues. V gave up 3 bases and J gave up 6 bases; unmatched junction bases: 4. Germline V CDR1 and CDR2: ENHRY, SYGVKD. CDR3 loop: CAISDGTEDGYTF. DNA for the CDR3: TGTGCCATCAGTGACGGGACAGAAGATGGCTACACCTTC.

This clone was found a few times. Other nucleotide sequences in the sample specify the same CDR3. V and J are TRBV30 and TRBJ1-5; no clear D gene. The CDR3 runs 13 residues. CDR1 is GTSNPN and CDR2 is SVGIG in the germline V gene (reference sequence). Trimming took 0 bases from V and 4 from J, leaving 7 bases between them. CDR3 residues: CAWSVRSNQPQHF. The CDR3 nucleotides read TGTGCCTGGAGTGTTCGGTCAAATCAGCCCCAGCATTTT.

The chain uses TRBV18 and TRBJ2-6; D is unresolved. V was shortened by 3 bases and J by 5 bases, with 11 bases between the two germline ends. In germline, CDR1 is KGHSH, CDR2 LQKENI. The CDR3 is 15 amino acids. The CDR3 nucleotides are TGTGCCAGCTCACCTCCCTTTACACGGGCCAACGTCCTGACTTTC. Protein: CASSPPFTRANVLTF.

The table lists this clone with a count of one. This sequence joins TRBV27 and TRBJ1-1; D ambiguous. The germline V gene encodes CDR1 MNHEY and CDR2 SMNVEV (reference sequence). Trimming stripped 4 bases from V and 0 bases from J, with 9 bases between. This CDR3 contains 14 residues. The CDR3 DNA follows: TGTGCCAGCAGTTCCCCGGCCTTGAACACTGAAGCTTTCTTT. It yields the protein CASSSPALNTEAFF.

The rearrangement joins TRBV18 to TRBJ2-1; D may correspond to TRBD1 or TRBD2 (5 bases each). This CDR3 is built from 14 residues. The V gene's germline CDR1 is KGHSH and CDR2 LQKENI. V was shortened by 5 bases and J by 4 bases, with 12 bases between the two germline ends. As DNA, the CDR3 is TGTGCCAGCTCATTCGGGGCCGCATACAATGAGCAGTTCTTC. Its protein is CASSFGAAYNEQFF.